Listed here is a single T cell receptor (beta chain). Generated by immunoSEQ multiplex PCR, the TCRdb table keeps only in-frame clones and is missing some. The repertoire consists of 600,000 or so clones, with about 98% occurring once and the leading ten covering 0.3%. CD45RO negativity and positive selection for CCR7 defined naive CD8 cells, a population that excluded terminally differentiated effector memory CD45RA+ cells. The source of the sample is a study of shared clonotypes between healthy human individuals. Sequencing was done on a sample of naive CD8+ T cells sorted from blood. The clonotype originates from a man under 40 in good health.

The CDR3 nucleotides are TGTGCCAGCAGTTACTCAGGGGCAAATGGCTACACCTTC. Amino acids: CASSYSGANGYTF. This chain joins TRBV6-5 and TRBJ1-2; a weak D match, TRBD1 (5 bases). CDR1 and CDR2 (germline): MNHEY, SVGAGI. The germline V and J ends were trimmed by 0 bases and 6 bases, with 8 bases remaining between them. The CDR3 covers 13 residues.